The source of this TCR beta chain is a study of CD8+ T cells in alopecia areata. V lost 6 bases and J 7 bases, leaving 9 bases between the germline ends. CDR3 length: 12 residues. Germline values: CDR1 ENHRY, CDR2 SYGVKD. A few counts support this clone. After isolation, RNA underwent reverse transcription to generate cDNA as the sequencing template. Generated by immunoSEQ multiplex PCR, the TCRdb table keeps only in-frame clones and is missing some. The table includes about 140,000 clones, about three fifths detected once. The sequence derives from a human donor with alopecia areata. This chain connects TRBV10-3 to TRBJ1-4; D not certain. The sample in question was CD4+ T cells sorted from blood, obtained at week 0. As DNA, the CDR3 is TGTGCCATCAGGTCAGATGCTGAAAAACTGTTTTTT. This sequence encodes CAIRSDAEKLFF.